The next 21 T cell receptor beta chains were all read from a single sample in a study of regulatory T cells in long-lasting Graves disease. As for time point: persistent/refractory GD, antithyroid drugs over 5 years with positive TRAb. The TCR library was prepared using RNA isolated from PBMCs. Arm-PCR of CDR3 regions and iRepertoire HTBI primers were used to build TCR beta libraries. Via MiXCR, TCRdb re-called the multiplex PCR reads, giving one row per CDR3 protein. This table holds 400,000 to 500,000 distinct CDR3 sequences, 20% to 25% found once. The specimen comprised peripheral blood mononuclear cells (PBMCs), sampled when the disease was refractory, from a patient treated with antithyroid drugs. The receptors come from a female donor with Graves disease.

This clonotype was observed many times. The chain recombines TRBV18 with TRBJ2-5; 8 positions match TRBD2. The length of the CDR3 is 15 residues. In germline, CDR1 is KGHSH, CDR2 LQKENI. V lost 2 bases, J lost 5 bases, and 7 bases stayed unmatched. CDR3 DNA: TGTGCCAGCTCACCAGCGGCGGGGGGCTCGGAGACCCAGTACTTC. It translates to CASSPAAGGSETQYF.

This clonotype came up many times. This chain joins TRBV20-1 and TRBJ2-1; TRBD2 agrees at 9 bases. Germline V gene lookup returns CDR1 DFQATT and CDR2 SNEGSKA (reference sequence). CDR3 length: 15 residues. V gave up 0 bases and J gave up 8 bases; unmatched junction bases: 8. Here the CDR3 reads CSARDGGRAFDEQFF. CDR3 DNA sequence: TGCAGTGCTAGAGATGGCGGGAGGGCCTTCGATGAGCAGTTCTTC.

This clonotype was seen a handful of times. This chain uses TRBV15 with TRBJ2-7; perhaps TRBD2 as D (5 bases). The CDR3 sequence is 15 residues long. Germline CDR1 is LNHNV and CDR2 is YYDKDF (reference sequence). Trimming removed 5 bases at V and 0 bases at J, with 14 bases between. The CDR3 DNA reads TGTGCCACCAGCGCCGGCGGGCTCAGCTCCTACGAGCAGTACTTC. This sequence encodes CATSAGGLSSYEQYF.

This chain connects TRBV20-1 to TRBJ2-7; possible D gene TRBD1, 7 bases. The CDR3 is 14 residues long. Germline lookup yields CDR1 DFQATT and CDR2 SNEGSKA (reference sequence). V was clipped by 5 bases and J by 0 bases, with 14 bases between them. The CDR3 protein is CSAGTWDSSYEQYF. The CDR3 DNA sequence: TGCAGTGCTGGGACTTGGGACAGCTCCTACGAGCAGTACTTC.

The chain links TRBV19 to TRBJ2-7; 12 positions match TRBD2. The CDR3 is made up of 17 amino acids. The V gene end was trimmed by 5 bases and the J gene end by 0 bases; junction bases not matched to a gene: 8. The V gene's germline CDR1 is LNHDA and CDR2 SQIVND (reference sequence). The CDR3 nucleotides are TGTGCCAGTAGTCCCCTTGGGACTAGCGGGCCCTCCTACGAGCAGTACTTC. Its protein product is CASSPLGTSGPSYEQYF. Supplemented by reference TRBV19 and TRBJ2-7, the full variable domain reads DGGITQSPKYLFRKEGQNVTLSCEQNLNHDAMYWYRQDPGQGLRLIYYSQIVNDFQKGDIAEGYSVSREKKESFPLTVTSAQKNPTAFYLCASSPLGTSGPSYEQYFGPGTRLTVT.

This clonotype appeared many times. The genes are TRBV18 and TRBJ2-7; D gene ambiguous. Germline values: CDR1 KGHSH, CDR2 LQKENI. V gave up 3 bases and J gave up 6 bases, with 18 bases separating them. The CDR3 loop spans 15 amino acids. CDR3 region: CASSPLAAEFSEQYF. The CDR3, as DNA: TGTGCCAGCTCACCCTTGGCCGCAGAATTCTCCGAGCAGTACTTC.

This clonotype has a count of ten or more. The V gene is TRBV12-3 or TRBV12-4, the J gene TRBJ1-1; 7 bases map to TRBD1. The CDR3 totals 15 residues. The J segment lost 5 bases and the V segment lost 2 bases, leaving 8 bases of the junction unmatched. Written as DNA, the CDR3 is TGTGCCAGCAGTTTAAGGACAGGAGGGGGTACTGAAGCTTTCTTT. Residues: CASSLRTGGGTEAFF.

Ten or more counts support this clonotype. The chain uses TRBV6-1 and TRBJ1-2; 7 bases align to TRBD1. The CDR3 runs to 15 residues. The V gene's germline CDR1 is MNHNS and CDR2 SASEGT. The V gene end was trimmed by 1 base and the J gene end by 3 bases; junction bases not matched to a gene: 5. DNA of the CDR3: TGTGCCAGCAGTGAAGGAGAGGGGGCCTACTATGGCTACACCTTC. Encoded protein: CASSEGEGAYYGYTF.

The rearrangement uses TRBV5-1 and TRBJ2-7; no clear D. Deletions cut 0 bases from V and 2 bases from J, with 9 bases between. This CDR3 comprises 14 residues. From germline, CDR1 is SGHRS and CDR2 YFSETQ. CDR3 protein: CASSLEGRPYEQYF. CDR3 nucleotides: TGCGCCAGCAGCTTGGAGGGTAGACCCTACGAGCAGTACTTC.

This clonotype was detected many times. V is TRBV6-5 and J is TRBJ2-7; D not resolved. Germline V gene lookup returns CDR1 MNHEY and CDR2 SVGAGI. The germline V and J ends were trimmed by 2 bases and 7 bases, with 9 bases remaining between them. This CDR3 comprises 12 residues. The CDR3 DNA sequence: TGTGCCAGCAGTTACATTAGAAGAGAGCAGTACTTC. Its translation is CASSYIRREQYF.

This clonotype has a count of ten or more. CDR3 nucleotides: TGTGCGTCGGGCGACAACTATGGCTACACCTTC. It encodes CASGDNYGYTF. V is TRBV28 and J is TRBJ1-2; D uncertain. Germline lookup yields CDR1 MDHEN and CDR2 SYDVKM. The CDR3 loop spans 11 amino acids.

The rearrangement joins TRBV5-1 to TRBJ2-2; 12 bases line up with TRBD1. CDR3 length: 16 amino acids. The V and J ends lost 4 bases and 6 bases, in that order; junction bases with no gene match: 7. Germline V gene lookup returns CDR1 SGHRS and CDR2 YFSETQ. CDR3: CASSRGQGATSGELFF. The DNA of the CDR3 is TGCGCCAGCAGCCGGGGACAGGGGGCGACGTCCGGGGAGCTGTTTTTT.

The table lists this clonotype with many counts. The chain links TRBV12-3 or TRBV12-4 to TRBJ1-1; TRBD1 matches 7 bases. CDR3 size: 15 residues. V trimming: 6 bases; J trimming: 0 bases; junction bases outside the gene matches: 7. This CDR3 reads CASSPGGTLNTEAFF. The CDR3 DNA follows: TGTGCCAGCAGCCCAGGGGGGACATTGAACACTGAAGCTTTCTTT.

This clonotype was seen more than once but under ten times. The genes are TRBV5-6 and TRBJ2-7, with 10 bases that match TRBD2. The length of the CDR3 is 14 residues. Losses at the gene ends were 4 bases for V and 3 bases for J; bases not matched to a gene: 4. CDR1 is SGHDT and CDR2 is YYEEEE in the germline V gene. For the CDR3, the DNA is TGTGCCAGCAGCCCGGCTAGCGGGGGCTACGAGCAGTACTTC. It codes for CASSPASGGYEQYF.

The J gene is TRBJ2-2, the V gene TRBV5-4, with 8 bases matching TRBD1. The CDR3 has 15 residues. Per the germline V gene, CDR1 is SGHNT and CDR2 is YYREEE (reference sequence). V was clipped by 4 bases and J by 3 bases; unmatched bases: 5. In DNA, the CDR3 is TGTGCCAGCAGCGACGACAGGGGCTACACCGGGGAGCTGTTTTTT. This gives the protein CASSDDRGYTGELFF.

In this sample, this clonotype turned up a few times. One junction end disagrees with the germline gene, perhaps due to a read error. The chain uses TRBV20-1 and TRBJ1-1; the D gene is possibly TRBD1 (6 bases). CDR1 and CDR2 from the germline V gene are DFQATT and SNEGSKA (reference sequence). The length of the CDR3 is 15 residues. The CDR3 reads CSARASLYGDTKAFF. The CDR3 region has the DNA TGCAGTGCTAGAGCCTCCTTATATGGGGACACTAAAGCTTTCTTT.

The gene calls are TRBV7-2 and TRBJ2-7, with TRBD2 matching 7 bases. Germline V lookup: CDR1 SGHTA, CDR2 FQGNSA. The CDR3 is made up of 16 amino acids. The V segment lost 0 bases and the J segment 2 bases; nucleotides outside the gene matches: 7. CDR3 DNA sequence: TGTGCCAGCAGCTTAGCAGTGGGGAGGGGTCCCTACGAGCAGTACTTC. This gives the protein CASSLAVGRGPYEQYF.

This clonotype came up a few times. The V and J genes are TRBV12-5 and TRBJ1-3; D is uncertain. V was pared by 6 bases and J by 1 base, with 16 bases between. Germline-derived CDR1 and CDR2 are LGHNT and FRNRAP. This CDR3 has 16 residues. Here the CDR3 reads CASGPIGNRSGNTIYF. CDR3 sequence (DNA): TGTGCTAGTGGCCCGATCGGGAATAGATCTGGAAACACCATATATTTT.

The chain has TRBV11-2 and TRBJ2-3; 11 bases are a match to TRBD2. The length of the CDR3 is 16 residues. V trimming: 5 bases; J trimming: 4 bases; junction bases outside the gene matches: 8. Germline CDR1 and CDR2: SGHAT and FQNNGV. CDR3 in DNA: TGTGCCAGCAGCACCCGACTAGCGGGACGAGCAGATACGCAGTATTTT. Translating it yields CASSTRLAGRADTQYF.

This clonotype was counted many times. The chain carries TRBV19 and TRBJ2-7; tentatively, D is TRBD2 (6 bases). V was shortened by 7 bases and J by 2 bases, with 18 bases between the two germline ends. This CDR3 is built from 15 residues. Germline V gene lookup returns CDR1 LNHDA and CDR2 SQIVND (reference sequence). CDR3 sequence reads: CASTYGAGGPYEQYF. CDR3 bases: TGTGCCAGTACCTATGGGGCAGGAGGGCCCTACGAGCAGTACTTC.

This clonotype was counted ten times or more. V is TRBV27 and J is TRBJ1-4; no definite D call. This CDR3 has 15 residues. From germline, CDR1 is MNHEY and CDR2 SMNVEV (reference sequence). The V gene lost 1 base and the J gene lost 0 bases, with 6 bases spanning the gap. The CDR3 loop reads CASSLWSATNEKLFF. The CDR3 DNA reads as TGTGCCAGCAGTTTATGGTCAGCAACTAATGAAAAACTGTTTTTT.